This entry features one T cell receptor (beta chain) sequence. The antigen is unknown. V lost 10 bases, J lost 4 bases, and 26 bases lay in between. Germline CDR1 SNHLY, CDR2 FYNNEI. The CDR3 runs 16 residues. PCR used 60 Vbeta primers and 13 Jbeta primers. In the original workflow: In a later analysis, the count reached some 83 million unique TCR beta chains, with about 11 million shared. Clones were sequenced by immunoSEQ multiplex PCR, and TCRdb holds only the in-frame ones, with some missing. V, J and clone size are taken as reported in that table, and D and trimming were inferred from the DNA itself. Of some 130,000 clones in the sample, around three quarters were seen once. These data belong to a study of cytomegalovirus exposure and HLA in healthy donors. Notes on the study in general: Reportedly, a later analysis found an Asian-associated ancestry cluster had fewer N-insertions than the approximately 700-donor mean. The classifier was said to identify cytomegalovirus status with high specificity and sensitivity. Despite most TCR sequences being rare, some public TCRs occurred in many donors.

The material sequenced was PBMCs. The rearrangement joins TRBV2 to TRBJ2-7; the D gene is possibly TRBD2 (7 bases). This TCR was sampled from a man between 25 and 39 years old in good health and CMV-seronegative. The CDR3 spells CAIHEPSSGGGYEQYF. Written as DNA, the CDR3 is TGTGCCATCCATGAACCGTCTAGCGGAGGGGGTTACGAGCAGTACTTC.